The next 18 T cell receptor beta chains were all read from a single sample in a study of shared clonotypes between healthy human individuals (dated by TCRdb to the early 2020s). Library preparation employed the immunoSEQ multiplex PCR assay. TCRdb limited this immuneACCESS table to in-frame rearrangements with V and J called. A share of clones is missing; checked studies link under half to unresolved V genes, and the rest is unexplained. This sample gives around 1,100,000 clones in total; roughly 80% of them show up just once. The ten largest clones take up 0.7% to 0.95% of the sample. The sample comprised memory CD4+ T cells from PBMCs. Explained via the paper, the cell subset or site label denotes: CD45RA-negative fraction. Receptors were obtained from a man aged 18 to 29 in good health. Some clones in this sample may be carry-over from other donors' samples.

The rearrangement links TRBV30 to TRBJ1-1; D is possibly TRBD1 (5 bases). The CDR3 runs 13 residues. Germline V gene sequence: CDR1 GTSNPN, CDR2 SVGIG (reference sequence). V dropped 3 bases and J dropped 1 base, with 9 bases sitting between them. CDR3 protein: CAWRQDRNTEAFF. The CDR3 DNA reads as TGTGCCTGGAGACAGGATAGGAACACTGAAGCTTTCTTT.

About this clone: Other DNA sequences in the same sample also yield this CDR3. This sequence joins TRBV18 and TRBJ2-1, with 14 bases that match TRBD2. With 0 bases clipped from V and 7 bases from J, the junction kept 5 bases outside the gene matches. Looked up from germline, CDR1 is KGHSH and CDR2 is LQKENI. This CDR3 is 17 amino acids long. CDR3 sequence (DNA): TGTGCCAGCTCACCACCAGGACTAGCGGGAGGAGGAAATGAGCAGTTCTTC. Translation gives CASSPPGLAGGGNEQFF.

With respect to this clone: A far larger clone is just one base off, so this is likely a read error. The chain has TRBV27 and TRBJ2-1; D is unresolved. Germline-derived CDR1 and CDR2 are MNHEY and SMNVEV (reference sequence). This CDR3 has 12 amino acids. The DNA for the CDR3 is TGTGCCGGCAGTATCGGTCTGGGTGAGCAGTTCTTC. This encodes CAGSIGLGEQFF.

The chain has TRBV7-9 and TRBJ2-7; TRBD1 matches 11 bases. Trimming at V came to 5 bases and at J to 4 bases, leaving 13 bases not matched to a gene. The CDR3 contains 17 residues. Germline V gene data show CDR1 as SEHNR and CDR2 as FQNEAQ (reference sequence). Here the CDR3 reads CASSPLLRGQGAYEQYF. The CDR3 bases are TGTGCCAGCAGCCCGCTACTTCGAGGACAGGGGGCTTACGAGCAGTACTTC.

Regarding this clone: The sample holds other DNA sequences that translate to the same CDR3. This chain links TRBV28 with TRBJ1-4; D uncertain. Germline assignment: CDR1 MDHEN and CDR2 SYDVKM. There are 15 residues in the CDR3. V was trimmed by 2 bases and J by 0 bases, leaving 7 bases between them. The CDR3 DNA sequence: TGTGCCAGCAGTTTAGTGGGAGCAACTAATGAAAAACTGTTTTTT. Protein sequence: CASSLVGATNEKLFF.

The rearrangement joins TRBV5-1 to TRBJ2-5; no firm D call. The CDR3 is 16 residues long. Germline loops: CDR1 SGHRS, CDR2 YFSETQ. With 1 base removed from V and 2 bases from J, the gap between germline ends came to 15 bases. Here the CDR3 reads CASSLLTPAVQETQYF. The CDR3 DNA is TGCGCCAGCAGCTTGCTAACCCCGGCAGTACAAGAGACCCAGTACTTC.

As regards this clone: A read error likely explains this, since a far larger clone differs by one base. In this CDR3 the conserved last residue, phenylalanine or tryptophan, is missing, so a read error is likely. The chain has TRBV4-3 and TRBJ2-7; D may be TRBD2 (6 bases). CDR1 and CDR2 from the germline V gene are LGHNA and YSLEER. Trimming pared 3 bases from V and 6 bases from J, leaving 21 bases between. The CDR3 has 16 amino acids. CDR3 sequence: CASSQGLSGLRAEQYL. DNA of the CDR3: TGCGCCAGCAGCCAGGGATTATCGGGACTCCGGGCCGAGCAGTACTTG.

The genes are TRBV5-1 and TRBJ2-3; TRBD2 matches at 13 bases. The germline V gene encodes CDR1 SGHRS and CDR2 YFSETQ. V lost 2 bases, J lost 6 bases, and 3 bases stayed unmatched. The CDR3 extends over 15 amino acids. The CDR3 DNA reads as TGCGCCAGCAGCTTAGGGACTAGCGGGGAGGATACGCAGTATTTT. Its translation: CASSLGTSGEDTQYF.

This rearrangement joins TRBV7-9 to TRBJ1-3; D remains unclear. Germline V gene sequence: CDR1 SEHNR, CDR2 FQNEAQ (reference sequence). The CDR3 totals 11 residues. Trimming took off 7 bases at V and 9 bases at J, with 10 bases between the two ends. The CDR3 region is CASTSKGTIYF. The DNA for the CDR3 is TGTGCCAGCACCTCCAAAGGCACCATATATTTT.

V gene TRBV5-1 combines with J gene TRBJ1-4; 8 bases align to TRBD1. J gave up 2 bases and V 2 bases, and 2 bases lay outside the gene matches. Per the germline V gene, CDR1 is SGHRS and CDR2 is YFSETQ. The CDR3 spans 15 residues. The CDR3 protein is CASSFDRGTNEKLFF. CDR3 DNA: TGCGCCAGCAGCTTCGACAGGGGTACTAATGAAAAACTGTTTTTT.

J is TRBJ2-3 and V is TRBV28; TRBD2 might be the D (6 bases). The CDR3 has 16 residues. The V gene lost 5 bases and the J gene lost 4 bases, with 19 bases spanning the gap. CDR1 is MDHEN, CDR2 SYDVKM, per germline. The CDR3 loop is CASSGRGTQGADTQYF. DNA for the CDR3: TGTGCCAGCAGTGGACGCGGGACTCAAGGCGCAGATACGCAGTATTTT.

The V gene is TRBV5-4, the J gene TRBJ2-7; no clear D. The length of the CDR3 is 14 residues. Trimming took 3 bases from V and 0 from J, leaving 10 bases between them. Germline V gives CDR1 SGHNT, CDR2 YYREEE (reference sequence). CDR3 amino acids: CASSSGKSSYEQYF. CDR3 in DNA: TGTGCCAGCAGCTCAGGCAAGAGCTCCTACGAGCAGTACTTC. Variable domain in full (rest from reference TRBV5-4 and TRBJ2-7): ETGVTQSPTHLIKTRGQQVTLRCSSQSGHNTVSWYQQALGQGPQFIFQYYREEENGRGNFPPRFSGLQFPNYSSELNVNALELDDSALYLCASSSGKSSYEQYFGPGTRLTVT.

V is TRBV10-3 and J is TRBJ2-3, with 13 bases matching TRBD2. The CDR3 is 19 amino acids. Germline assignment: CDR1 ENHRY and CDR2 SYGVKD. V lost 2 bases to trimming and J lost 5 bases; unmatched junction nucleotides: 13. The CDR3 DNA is TGTGCCATCAGTGAGAAGTGGGGGACTAGCGGGAAGTTCTTAGATACGCAGTATTTT. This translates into CAISEKWGTSGKFLDTQYF.

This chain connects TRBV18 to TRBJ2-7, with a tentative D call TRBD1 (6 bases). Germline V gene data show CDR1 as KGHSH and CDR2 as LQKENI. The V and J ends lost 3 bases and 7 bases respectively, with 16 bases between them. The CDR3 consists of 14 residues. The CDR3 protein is CASSPVQGSGEQYF. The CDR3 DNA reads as TGTGCCAGCTCACCGGTGCAGGGGAGTGGAGAGCAGTACTTC.

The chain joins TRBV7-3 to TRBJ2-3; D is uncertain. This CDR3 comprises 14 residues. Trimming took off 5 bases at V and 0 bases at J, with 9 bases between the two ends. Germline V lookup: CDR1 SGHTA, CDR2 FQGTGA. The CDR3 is CASSRSASTDTQYF. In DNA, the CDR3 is TGTGCCAGCAGCCGGTCCGCTAGCACAGATACGCAGTATTTT. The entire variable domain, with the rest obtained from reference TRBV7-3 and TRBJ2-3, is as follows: GAGVSQTPSNKVTEKGKYVELRCDPISGHTALYWYRQSLGQGPEFLIYFQGTGAADDSGLPNDRFFAVRPEGSVSTLKIQRTERGDSAVYLCASSRSASTDTQYFGPGTRLTVL.

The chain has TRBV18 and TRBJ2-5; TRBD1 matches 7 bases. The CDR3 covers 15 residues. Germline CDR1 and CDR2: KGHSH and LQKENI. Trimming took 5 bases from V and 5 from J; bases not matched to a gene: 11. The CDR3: CASSATGVSGETQYF. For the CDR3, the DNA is TGTGCCAGCTCAGCTACAGGGGTCTCGGGGGAGACCCAGTACTTC.

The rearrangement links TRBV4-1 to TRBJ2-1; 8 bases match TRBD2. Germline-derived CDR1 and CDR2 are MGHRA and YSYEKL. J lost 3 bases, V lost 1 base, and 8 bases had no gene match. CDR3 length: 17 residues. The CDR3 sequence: CASSQVPGSGSYNEQFF. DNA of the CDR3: TGCGCCAGCAGCCAAGTTCCTGGAAGCGGGAGCTACAATGAGCAGTTCTTC.

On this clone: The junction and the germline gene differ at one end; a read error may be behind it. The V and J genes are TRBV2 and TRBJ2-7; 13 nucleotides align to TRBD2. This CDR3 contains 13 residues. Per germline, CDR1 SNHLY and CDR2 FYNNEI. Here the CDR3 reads CGTSGTISYEQYF. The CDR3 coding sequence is TGCGGGACTAGCGGGACCATCTCCTACGAGCAGTACTTC.